The clone carrying this T cell receptor (beta chain) is a singleton in its sample. Antigen: not known. This specimen belongs to a study of blood T cells in healthy people across ages. General study findings and limits: Long-lived donors had more naive CD4+ cells and higher diversity than aged donors.

The second PCR ran roughly 6 to 12 cycles with a sample-barcoded 5' primer and J-beta primers. A template-switch adaptor with 12 random nucleotides tagged each cDNA molecule. TCRdb reanalysed the 5' RACE reads using MiXCR and keeps one entry per CDR3 protein. Of about 640,000 distinct CDR3 sequences in the sample, approximately 59% were seen once. Germline V lookup: CDR1 SGHAT, CDR2 FQNNGV. V was pared by 1 base and J by 3 bases, with 9 bases between. The CDR3 contains 15 residues. This rearrangement joins TRBV11-2 to TRBJ2-2, with D possibly matching TRBD2 (6 bases). The receptor was derived from a man in his fifties or sixties in good health. Sequencing was carried out using blood. CDR3 DNA: TGTGCCAGCAGCTTAGCGGGACTGGACACCGGGGAGCTGTTTTTT. It yields the protein CASSLAGLDTGELFF.